This TCR beta chain was sequenced in a study of Graves' ophthalmopathy and Graves' hyperthyroidism. This clonotype was counted ten times or more. Antigen unknown. The V gene end was trimmed by 2 bases and the J gene end by 8 bases; junction bases not matched to a gene: 9. Germline V lookup: CDR1 MNHNS, CDR2 SASEGT. CDR3 length: 15 residues. Amplification from RNA transcripts yielded the TCR beta CDR3 regions. A first-round RT-PCR used HTBI primers, followed by a second-round multiplex PCR. TCRdb re-derived calls from the multiplex PCR reads in MiXCR, one entry per CDR3 protein. The data hold over 500,000 distinct CDR3 sequences, with about a fifth observed a single time. Study-level findings and limits: Classification of ophthalmopathy versus stable hyperthyroidism by a 13-signature model yielded roughly 86% sensitivity and just under 84% specificity. For predicting ophthalmopathy progression, the model had about 71% sensitivity and roughly 72% specificity.

The V call is TRBV6-1, the J call TRBJ1-2, with 9 bases matching TRBD1. This clonotype originated in a woman younger than 35 with stable Graves' hyperthyroidism. Some clones in this sample may be carry-over from other donors' samples. What was sequenced was peripheral blood. The CDR3 nucleotides read TGTGCCAGCAGTGAATCTGGGACAGGGCGTTTAGGCTACACCTTC. Encoded protein: CASSESGTGRLGYTF.